The 32 T cell receptor beta chains below come from one sample, sequenced in a study of blood T cell repertoires in COVID-19 (dated by TCRdb to the early 2020s). Library preparation employed the immunoSEQ multiplex PCR assay. TCRdb stores this immuneACCESS table with in-frame sequences only. Part of the clones is absent; in the studies checked, under half of the shortfall reflects unresolved V genes, and no reason is known for the rest. The sample includes roughly 330,000 clones, with 87% observed a single time. The ten largest make up about 5.2% of the sample. Material: PBMCs or T cells enriched from blood (not recorded which). These receptors all stem from a woman aged 25 to 39 who had recovered from COVID-19.

This chain joins TRBV10-3 and TRBJ2-2, with 12 bases fitting TRBD1. This CDR3 is 15 amino acids long. Germline values: CDR1 ENHRY, CDR2 SYGVKD. The V and J ends lost 7 bases and 3 bases, in that order; junction bases with no gene match: 3. The CDR3 here is CAITGTGGHTGELFF. Written as DNA, the CDR3 is TGTGCCATCACGGGGACAGGGGGCCACACCGGGGAGCTGTTTTTT.

The chain is built from TRBV9 and TRBJ1-5, with 9 bases fitting TRBD1. Unmatched junction bases numbered 5, after V lost 2 bases and J lost 8 bases. The CDR3 is made up of 14 amino acids. CDR1 is SGDLS, CDR2 YYNGEE, per germline. In DNA, the CDR3 is TGTGCCAGCAGCGTTACAGGGGGCTGGGAGCCCCAGCATTTT. It codes for CASSVTGGWEPQHF.

This chain uses TRBV5-8 with TRBJ2-3; a weak D match, TRBD1 (5 bases). The CDR3 contains 14 residues. CDR1 SGHTS and CDR2 YDEGEE come from the germline V gene. The V gene lost 2 bases and the J gene lost 6 bases, with 13 bases spanning the gap. CDR3 sequence (DNA): TGTGCCAGCAGCTTACAGGTCTTAGGGGATACGCAGTATTTT. Translating gives CASSLQVLGDTQYF.

The chain combines TRBV6-2 or TRBV6-3 with TRBJ2-1; 10 bases match TRBD2. The germline CDR1 and CDR2 sequences are MNHEY and SVGEGT. The CDR3 length is 16 residues. V shed 2 bases and J 4 bases; nucleotides not matched to a gene: 5. Here the CDR3 DNA reads TGTGCCAGCAGTTACCTAGCGGGGGCCTCTTACAATGAGCAGTTCTTC. Its translation is CASSYLAGASYNEQFF.

This clone occurred a few times. CDR3 nucleotides: TGTGCCAGCAGCCAAGTCGGCTATGGCTACACCTTC. As protein: CASSQVGYGYTF. J is TRBJ1-2 and V is TRBV3-1 (or the pseudogene TRBV3-2); D unclear. V lost 1 base and J lost 4, with 4 bases in between. In germline, CDR1 is LGHDT, CDR2 YNNKEL (reference sequence). The CDR3 totals 12 residues.

The chain employs TRBV7-8 and TRBJ2-1; 11 bases are shared with TRBD2. This CDR3 contains 17 residues. With V trimmed by 5 bases and J by 7 bases, 13 bases remained unmatched. Germline V gene data show CDR1 as SGHVS and CDR2 as FQNEAQ. CDR3 sequence reads: CASSHFPLAGGINEQFF. In DNA, the CDR3 is TGTGCCAGCAGCCACTTCCCTCTAGCGGGGGGTATAAATGAGCAGTTCTTC.

This chain connects TRBV10-3 to TRBJ1-6, with 8 bases aligning to TRBD1. With 4 bases clipped from V and 9 bases from J, the junction kept 11 bases outside the gene matches. Germline CDR1 ENHRY, CDR2 SYGVKD. The CDR3 consists of 16 residues. CDR3 amino acids: CAISGQPGQDGSPLHF. CDR3 coding DNA: TGTGCCATCAGTGGTCAACCGGGACAGGATGGTTCACCCCTCCACTTT.

The chain has TRBV9 and TRBJ2-2; 7 bases match TRBD1. Germline V gives CDR1 SGDLS, CDR2 YYNGEE. CDR3 length: 17 amino acids. V shed 0 bases and J 1 base; nucleotides not matched to a gene: 6. In nucleotides, the CDR3 is TGTGCCAGCAGCGTAGATCTGCAGGGGGTGAACACCGGGGAGCTGTTTTTT. Translated, it gives CASSVDLQGVNTGELFF.

The chain uses TRBV19 and TRBJ1-1; the match to TRBD1 covers 7 bases. Germline lookup yields CDR1 LNHDA and CDR2 SQIVND (reference sequence). J was trimmed by 3 bases and V by 8 bases; bases with no gene match: 12. This CDR3 is 15 amino acids long. The CDR3 coding sequence is TGTGCCAGTTCGACAACAGGGGATCCGGACACTGAAGCTTTCTTT. Its translation: CASSTTGDPDTEAFF.

The chain is built from TRBV27 and TRBJ1-2, with 7 bases identical to TRBD1. The J segment lost 7 bases and the V segment lost 1 base, leaving 27 bases of the junction unmatched. Germline V gives CDR1 MNHEY, CDR2 SMNVEV (reference sequence). This CDR3 comprises 21 residues. The CDR3 loop reads CASSLFTPRPYSDRVERGYTF. CDR3 sequence (DNA): TGTGCCAGCAGTTTATTCACCCCTCGCCCCTATTCCGACAGGGTAGAACGTGGCTACACCTTC.

The CDR3 here is CASSRGTGSYNEQFF. Written as DNA, the CDR3 is TGTGCCAGTAGTAGGGGGACAGGGTCGTACAATGAGCAGTTCTTC. The chain links TRBV19 to TRBJ2-1, with 9 bases matching TRBD1. Unmatched junction bases numbered 5, after V lost 4 bases and J lost 4 bases. This CDR3 has 15 residues. Germline loops: CDR1 LNHDA, CDR2 SQIVND (reference sequence).

V is TRBV20-1 and J is TRBJ1-2, with 7 positions matching TRBD1. CDR3 length equals 14 residues. In germline, CDR1 is DFQATT, CDR2 SNEGSKA (reference sequence). The junction had 10 bases not matched to a gene; V was cut back by 3 bases and J by 6 bases. CDR3 region: CSASRVRGNHGYTF. The CDR3 coding sequence is TGCAGTGCTAGTAGGGTCAGGGGGAATCATGGCTACACCTTC.

The rearrangement uses TRBV5-1 and TRBJ1-1; TRBD1 matches at 7 bases. V dropped 3 bases and J dropped 10; count of bases not matched to a gene: 6. The CDR3 has 12 residues. Per germline, CDR1 SGHRS and CDR2 YFSETQ. The CDR3 nucleotides read TGCGCCAGCAGCTCAGGGGGGCAGAGAGCTTTCTTT. As protein: CASSSGGQRAFF.

This chain links TRBV4-1 with TRBJ1-4; a weak D match, TRBD1 (6 bases). Trimming left V 4 bases short and J 8 bases short, with 14 bases between. This CDR3 is 14 amino acids long. Per germline, CDR1 MGHRA and CDR2 YSYEKL. The CDR3 protein is CASSLLGAREKLFF. Here the CDR3 DNA reads TGCGCCAGCAGCCTTTTGGGGGCTAGAGAAAAACTGTTTTTT.

This chain joins TRBV11-2 and TRBJ1-2; TRBD1 might be the D (5 bases). Germline V CDR1 and CDR2: SGHAT, FQNNGV. There are 13 residues in the CDR3. The V and J ends lost 7 bases and 5 bases respectively, with 14 bases between them. CDR3 residues: CASTKPGDYGYTF. The CDR3, as DNA: TGTGCCAGCACCAAACCGGGGGATTATGGCTACACCTTC.

The chain is built from TRBV7-3 and TRBJ2-7; TRBD1 might be the D (7 bases). V was trimmed by 5 bases and J by 0 bases, leaving 20 bases between them. The CDR3 is 17 amino acids. Looked up from germline, CDR1 is SGHTA and CDR2 is FQGTGA. This CDR3 reads CASSRSGGGEPSYEQYF. The CDR3 DNA reads as TGTGCCAGCAGCAGAAGCGGAGGGGGCGAACCCTCCTACGAGCAGTACTTC.

This chain links TRBV10-3 with TRBJ1-4, with 11 bases aligning to TRBD1. The V and J ends lost 0 bases and 7 bases, in that order; junction bases with no gene match: 4. The CDR3 contains 16 residues. CDR1 ENHRY and CDR2 SYGVKD come from the germline V gene. The CDR3 DNA follows: TGTGCCATCAGTGAGTCCACCGGGACAGGGGGTGAAAAACTGTTTTTT. Amino acids: CAISESTGTGGEKLFF.

The chain has TRBV10-3 and TRBJ2-7; TRBD1 aligns across 7 bases. Unmatched junction bases numbered 13, after V lost 3 bases and J lost 5 bases. The CDR3 contains 16 residues. Germline V gene sequence: CDR1 ENHRY, CDR2 SYGVKD. The CDR3 is CAISDKGQPQVHEQYF. The DNA of the CDR3 is TGTGCCATCAGTGATAAGGGACAGCCTCAGGTCCACGAGCAGTACTTC.

J is TRBJ1-1 and V is TRBV3-1 (or the pseudogene TRBV3-2); D perhaps matches TRBD1 (6 bases). V was cut by 8 bases and J by 4 bases, with 20 bases left in between. Germline CDR1 is LGHDT and CDR2 is YNNKEL (reference sequence). This CDR3 has 15 amino acids. The CDR3 loop reads CASGKPTGLSTEAFF. DNA for the CDR3: TGTGCCAGCGGAAAACCCACAGGGTTGAGCACTGAAGCTTTCTTT.

The V gene is TRBV5-4, the J gene TRBJ1-4; D is possibly TRBD1 (6 bases). V was trimmed by 3 bases and J by 7 bases, leaving 19 bases between them. Germline CDR1 SGHNT, CDR2 YYREEE (reference sequence). CDR3 size: 16 residues. As DNA, the CDR3 is TGTGCCAGCAGCTCTCAATCCAGGGGAAGAAGTGAAAAACTGTTTTTT. Its translation: CASSSQSRGRSEKLFF.

The chain carries TRBV3-1 (or the pseudogene TRBV3-2) and TRBJ1-4, with TRBD1 matching over 8 bases. From germline, CDR1 is LGHDT and CDR2 YNNKEL (reference sequence). CDR3 length: 16 residues. Trimming removed 0 bases from V and 5 bases from J; junction bases left unmatched: 5. CDR3 amino acids: CASSQDRQGRNEKLFF. The CDR3, as DNA: TGTGCCAGCAGCCAAGATAGACAGGGGCGAAATGAAAAACTGTTTTTT.

This rearrangement joins TRBV19 to TRBJ1-5; weak D call: TRBD1 (5 bases). This CDR3 has 14 residues. V was cut by 4 bases and J by 5 bases, with 12 bases left in between. The germline V gene encodes CDR1 LNHDA and CDR2 SQIVND (reference sequence). The CDR3 sequence: CASSNERGDQPQHF. CDR3 DNA sequence: TGTGCCAGTAGTAACGAAAGGGGCGATCAGCCCCAGCATTTT. Supplemented by reference TRBV19 and TRBJ1-5, the full variable domain reads DGGITQSPKYLFRKEGQNVTLSCEQNLNHDAMYWYRQDPGQGLRLIYYSQIVNDFQKGDIAEGYSVSREKKESFPLTVTSAQKNPTAFYLCASSNERGDQPQHFGDGTRLSIL.

The chain is built from TRBV6-5 and TRBJ2-7; 11 bases align to TRBD2. Germline V gene sequence: CDR1 MNHEY, CDR2 SVGAGI. The junction had 9 bases not matched to a gene; V was cut back by 4 bases and J by 7 bases. The CDR3 length is 15 residues. The CDR3 DNA sequence: TGTGCCAGCAGTTTGCTAGCGGGGGGCTTCGGAGAGCAGTACTTC. Translation: CASSLLAGGFGEQYF.

The chain joins TRBV5-6 to TRBJ2-1; D gene ambiguous. Trimming took 1 base from V and 4 from J, leaving 12 bases between them. CDR3 length: 15 amino acids. In germline, CDR1 is SGHDT, CDR2 YYEEEE. CDR3 DNA sequence: TGTGCCAGCAGCTTGAGGCTAACGACTTACAATGAGCAGTTCTTC. Residues: CASSLRLTTYNEQFF.

The V and J genes are TRBV30 and TRBJ2-7; TRBD1 aligns across 8 bases. Germline assignment: CDR1 GTSNPN and CDR2 SVGIG (reference sequence). V was clipped by 8 bases and J by 3 bases; unmatched bases: 18. The CDR3 extends over 16 amino acids. The CDR3 spells CAATIRSRGLLYEQYF. The CDR3 DNA reads as TGTGCCGCAACCATCCGAAGCAGGGGGCTACTCTACGAGCAGTACTTC.

The V gene is TRBV3-1 (or the pseudogene TRBV3-2), the J gene TRBJ2-1; 12 positions agree with TRBD1. The CDR3 consists of 17 residues. Germline V gene data show CDR1 as LGHDT and CDR2 as YNNKEL (reference sequence). V was pared by 0 bases and J by 10 bases, with 10 bases of the junction left unmatched. The CDR3 bases are TGTGCCAGCAGCCAAGACTGGGCGGGACAGGGGGCGTGGGAGCAGTTCTTC. Protein: CASSQDWAGQGAWEQFF.

The genes are TRBV4-1 and TRBJ2-2; a possible D gene is TRBD2 (6 bases). In germline, CDR1 is MGHRA, CDR2 YSYEKL. Between the trimmed V and J ends, which lost 0 bases and 6 bases, there was a span of 8 bases. This CDR3 contains 14 residues. The CDR3 region is CASSQDRGAGELFF. For the CDR3, the DNA is TGCGCCAGCAGCCAAGATCGCGGGGCCGGGGAGCTGTTTTTT.

V is TRBV5-1 and J is TRBJ2-1, with TRBD1 identical over 11 bases. Unmatched junction bases numbered 5, after V lost 4 bases and J lost 5 bases. CDR3 length equals 15 residues. In germline, CDR1 is SGHRS, CDR2 YFSETQ. The CDR3 reads CASSGWTGGHNEQFF. The CDR3 DNA follows: TGCGCCAGCAGCGGGTGGACAGGGGGCCACAATGAGCAGTTCTTC.

The V and J genes are TRBV27 and TRBJ2-3; 11 nucleotides line up with TRBD1. The V gene's germline CDR1 is MNHEY and CDR2 SMNVEV (reference sequence). The CDR3 covers 20 residues. The junction had 21 bases not matched to a gene; V was cut back by 6 bases and J by 4 bases. This CDR3 is CASRSLRTGGIGGLPDTQYF. CDR3 bases: TGTGCCAGCAGAAGCCTCAGGACAGGGGGCATTGGGGGCCTGCCAGATACGCAGTATTTT.

The chain carries TRBV27 and TRBJ1-6, with a possible D match to TRBD1 (5 bases). Germline CDR1 and CDR2: MNHEY and SMNVEV (reference sequence). CDR3 length: 17 residues. V dropped 1 base and J dropped 3 bases, with 13 bases sitting between them. CDR3 amino acids: CASSLFLGGGYNSPLHF. The CDR3 DNA follows: TGTGCCAGCAGTTTATTCCTCGGGGGAGGCTATAATTCACCCCTCCACTTT.

The rearrangement joins TRBV30 to TRBJ1-1; D is unresolved. Germline lookup yields CDR1 GTSNPN and CDR2 SVGIG (reference sequence). Trimming left V 2 bases short and J 6 bases short, with 13 bases between. This CDR3 spans 13 amino acids. CDR3 sequence reads: CAWSLGRIPEAFF. In DNA form, the CDR3 reads TGTGCCTGGAGTCTAGGAAGAATACCTGAAGCTTTCTTT.

With regard to this clone: One end of the junction is discordant with germline, which a read error may explain. CDR3 sequence: CSAAGNQPQHF. The CDR3, as DNA: TGCAGTGCGGCGGGCAACCAGCCCCAGCATTTT. The chain links TRBV20-1 to TRBJ1-5, with unresolved D. The length of the CDR3 is 11 residues. The germline V gene has CDR1 DFQATT and CDR2 SNEGSKA (reference sequence).